The entry that follows covers one T cell receptor beta chain sequence. Its target is unknown. These data come from a study of blood T cells in healthy people across ages. Study conclusions and caveats: Underestimates were what the diversity estimates from one million T cells were considered to be. Relative to aged donors, long-lived donors carried more naive CD4+ cells and displayed higher diversity.

Using a J-beta primer mix together with a sample-barcoded 5' primer, a second PCR was run for roughly 7 to 12 cycles. TCRdb reprocessed the 5' RACE reads with MiXCR, giving one entry per CDR3 protein. The repertoire holds hundreds of thousands of distinct CDR3 sequences, with 25% to 35% as singletons. The germline V gene has CDR1 SNHLY and CDR2 FYNNEI. Germline trimming cut 4 bases from V and 1 base from J; bases unmatched to any gene: 9. The CDR3 is 16 residues long. The sample providers were healthy Caucasian people from Russia, aged roughly 6 to 95. This clonotype was sampled from a woman older than 75 in good health. The rearrangement uses TRBV2 and TRBJ1-2; 7 bases align to TRBD1. The sample consisted of blood. CDR3 protein: CASSGTEGQNNYGYTF. Here the CDR3 DNA reads TGTGCCAGCAGTGGGACGGAGGGACAGAATAACTATGGCTACACCTTC.